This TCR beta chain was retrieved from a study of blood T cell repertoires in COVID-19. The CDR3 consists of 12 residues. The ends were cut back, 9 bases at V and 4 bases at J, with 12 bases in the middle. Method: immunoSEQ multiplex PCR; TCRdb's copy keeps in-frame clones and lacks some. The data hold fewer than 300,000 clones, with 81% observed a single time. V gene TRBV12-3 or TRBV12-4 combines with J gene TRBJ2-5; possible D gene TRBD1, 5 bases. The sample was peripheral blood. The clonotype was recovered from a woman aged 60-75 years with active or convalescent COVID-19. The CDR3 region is CASGAWGETQYF. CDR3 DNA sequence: TGTGCCAGTGGGGCCTGGGGAGAGACCCAGTACTTC.